This T cell receptor (beta chain) is drawn from a study of blood T cell repertoires in COVID-19. Study details: T cells, B-cell-depleted T cells, or PBMCs supplied cDNA or gDNA.

The germline V gene has CDR1 ENHRY and CDR2 SYGVKD. The CDR3 covers 13 residues. Trimming removed 6 bases from V and 6 bases from J, with 12 bases in between. Generated by immunoSEQ multiplex PCR, the TCRdb table keeps only in-frame clones and is missing some. The sample yields 200,000 to 250,000 clones, roughly four fifths seen once. What was sequenced was PBMCs or T cells enriched from blood (not recorded which). V is TRBV10-3 and J is TRBJ1-5; a weak D match, TRBD1 (5 bases). The receptor comes from a man aged 55-75 years who had recovered from COVID-19. The CDR3 DNA sequence: TGTGCCATCAGGGGCGGGGGAGTTCAGCCCCAGCATTTT. Its protein product is CAIRGGGVQPQHF.